This T cell receptor beta chain appears in the sequencing data of a study of cytomegalovirus exposure and HLA in healthy donors. Study-wide results and limits: Later analysis reportedly placed an Asian-associated ancestry cluster below the roughly 690-donor mean in N-insertions. The authors enumerated 150 to 200 TCR beta chains as linked to cytomegalovirus.

Between the trimmed V and J ends, which lost 1 base and 6 bases, there was a span of 5 bases. The CDR3 is 11 amino acids. CDR1 and CDR2 (germline): SGHKS, YYEKEE (reference sequence). Use of 60 Vbeta and 13 Jbeta primers characterized the PCR. Sequenced by immunoSEQ multiplex PCR; TCRdb stores in-frame clones only, minus some. The repertoire table contains under 120,000 clones. To note about this clone: The antigen remains undetermined.

This chain links TRBV5-5 with TRBJ2-7; unclear D gene. The sequence was collected from a man aged 50-59 years in good health and CMV-seronegative. What was sequenced was PBMCs. CDR3 residues: CASSLISEQYF. DNA for the CDR3: TGTGCCAGCAGCTTGATCTCCGAGCAGTACTTC. The full variable domain, rest sourced from reference TRBV5-5 and TRBJ2-7, is DAGVTQSPTHLIKTRGQQVTLRCSPISGHKSVSWYQQVLGQGPQFIFQYYEKEERGRGNFPDRFSARQFPNYSSELNVNALLLGDSALYLCASSLISEQYFGPGTRLTVT.